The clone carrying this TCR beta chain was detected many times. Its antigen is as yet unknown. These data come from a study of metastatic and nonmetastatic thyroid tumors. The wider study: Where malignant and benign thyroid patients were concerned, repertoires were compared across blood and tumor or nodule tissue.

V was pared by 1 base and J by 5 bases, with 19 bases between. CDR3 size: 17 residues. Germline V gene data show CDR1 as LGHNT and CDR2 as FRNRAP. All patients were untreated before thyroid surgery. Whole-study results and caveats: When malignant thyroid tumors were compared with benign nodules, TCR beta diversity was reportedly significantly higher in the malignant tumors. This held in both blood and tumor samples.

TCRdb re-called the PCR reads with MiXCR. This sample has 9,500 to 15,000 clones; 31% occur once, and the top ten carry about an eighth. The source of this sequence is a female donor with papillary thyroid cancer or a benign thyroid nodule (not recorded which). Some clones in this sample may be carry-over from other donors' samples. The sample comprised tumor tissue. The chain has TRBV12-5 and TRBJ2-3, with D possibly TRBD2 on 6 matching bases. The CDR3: CASGLGDAGIVGDTQYF. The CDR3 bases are TGTGCTAGTGGTTTGGGAGACGCGGGGATTGTGGGAGATACGCAGTATTTT.